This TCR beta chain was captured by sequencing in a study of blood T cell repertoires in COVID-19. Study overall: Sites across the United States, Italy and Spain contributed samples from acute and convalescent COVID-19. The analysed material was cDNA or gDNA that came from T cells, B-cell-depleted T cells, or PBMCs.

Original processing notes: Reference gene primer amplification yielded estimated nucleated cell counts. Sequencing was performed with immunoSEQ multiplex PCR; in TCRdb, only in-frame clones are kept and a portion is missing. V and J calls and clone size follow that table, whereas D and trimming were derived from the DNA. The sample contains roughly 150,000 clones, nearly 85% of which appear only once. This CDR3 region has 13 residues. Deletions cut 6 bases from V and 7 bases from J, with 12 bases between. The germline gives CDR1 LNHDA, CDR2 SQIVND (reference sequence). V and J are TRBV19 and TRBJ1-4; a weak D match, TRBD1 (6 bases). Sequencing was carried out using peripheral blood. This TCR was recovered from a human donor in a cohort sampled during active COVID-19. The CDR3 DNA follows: TGTGCCAGTAGACAGGGCGGTGGTGAAAAACTGTTTTTT. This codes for CASRQGGGEKLFF.